What follows describes a single T cell receptor (beta chain). Its antigen is still unknown. Germline V gives CDR1 MNHEY, CDR2 SMNVEV (reference sequence). This CDR3 contains 17 residues. V was clipped by 2 bases and J by 3 bases; unmatched bases: 10. Use of 60 Vbeta and 13 Jbeta primers characterized the PCR. In the study's own analysis: There were tens of millions of unique TCR beta chains by a later count, and approximately 11 million of them were shared. This table comes from immunoSEQ multiplex PCR, and its TCRdb copy is limited to in-frame clones, with some not included. V and J calls and clone size follow that table, whereas D and trimming were derived from the DNA. This sample carries fewer than 150,000 clones, about 80% of them seen once, and the ten largest clones take under 4.5%. The record originates from a study of cytomegalovirus exposure and HLA in healthy donors. Findings and caveats of the study: In a later analysis, a genetic analysis reported fewer productive-TCR N-insertions in an Asian-associated ancestry cluster than the cohort average.

Material: PBMCs. The chain employs TRBV27 and TRBJ2-7; 10 nucleotides align to TRBD2. The sequence was collected from a man aged 18 to 30 in good health and CMV-seronegative. The CDR3 DNA reads TGTGCCAGCAGTTTAAGTGCTCTAGCGGGAGCTCACTACGAGCAGTACTTC. Protein product: CASSLSALAGAHYEQYF.